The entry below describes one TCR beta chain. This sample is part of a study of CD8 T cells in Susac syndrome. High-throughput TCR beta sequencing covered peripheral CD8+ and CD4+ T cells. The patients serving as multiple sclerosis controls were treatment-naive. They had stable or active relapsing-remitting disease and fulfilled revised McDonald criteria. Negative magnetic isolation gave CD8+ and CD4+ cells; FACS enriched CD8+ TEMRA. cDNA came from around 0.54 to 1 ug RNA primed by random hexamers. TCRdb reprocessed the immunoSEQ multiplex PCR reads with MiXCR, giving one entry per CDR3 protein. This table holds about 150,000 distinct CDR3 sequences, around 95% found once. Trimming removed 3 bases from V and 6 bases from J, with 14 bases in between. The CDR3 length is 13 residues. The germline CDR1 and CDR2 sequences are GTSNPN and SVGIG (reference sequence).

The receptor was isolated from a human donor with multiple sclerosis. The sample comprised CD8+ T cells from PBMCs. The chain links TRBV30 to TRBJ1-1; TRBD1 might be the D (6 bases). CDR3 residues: CAWSPGTSAEAFF. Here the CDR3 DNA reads TGTGCCTGGAGCCCCGGGACATCCGCTGAAGCTTTCTTT.